This TCR beta chain is from a study of control samples from healthy donors and cancer patients. CDR3 size: 13 residues. Germline V gene data show CDR1 as MDHEN and CDR2 as SYDVKM. Deletions cut 1 base from V and 6 bases from J, with 9 bases between. Assay: immunoSEQ multiplex PCR; the TCRdb copy retains only in-frame clones and omits some. Of some 140,000 clones in the sample, roughly 92% were seen once. The chain is built from TRBV28 and TRBJ1-1; no clear D gene. The sample comprised blood. The sequence came from a man aged 30 to 45 in good health. CDR3 region: CASSLLPVAEAFF. CDR3 sequence (DNA): TGTGCCAGCAGTTTATTACCAGTCGCTGAAGCTTTCTTT.